This T cell receptor beta chain was sequenced in a study of blood T cells in healthy people across ages. Points from the study as a whole: In older individuals, TCR beta diversity per million T cells was lower, falling roughly linearly with age. Naive CD4+ cell counts and diversity both ran higher in long-lived than in aged donors.

There were healthy Caucasian individuals from Russia, aged roughly 6 to 100, serving as donors. Every sample yielded at least 7 million isolated PBMCs. Primers used in a second PCR of about 7 to 12 cycles were a sample-barcoded 5' primer and a J-beta primer mix. One entry per CDR3 protein results from TCRdb running MiXCR on the 5' RACE reads. The data contain about 970,000 distinct CDR3 sequences, approximately 50% of them singletons. The CDR3 consists of 15 residues. Trimming removed 7 bases at V and 2 bases at J, with 16 bases between. The germline CDR1 and CDR2 sequences are MNHNS and SASEGT. A note on this clonotype: Its antigen is unknown.

This sequence originates from a woman aged 55 to 70 in good health. Input material: blood. V gene TRBV6-1 combines with J gene TRBJ2-3; D is ambiguous. The CDR3 DNA reads as TGTGCCAGCACAGACCCAGTGACGACCACAGATACGCAGTATTTT. It encodes CASTDPVTTTDTQYF.